A selection of T cell receptor beta chains follows, all from one sample in a study of CD8+ T cells in alopecia areata. The data were produced by immunoSEQ multiplex PCR, yet TCRdb's version contains in-frame clones alone and is incomplete. The sample holds under 150,000 clones; roughly four fifths are singletons and the top ten take roughly 25%. Sample: CD8+ T cells sorted from blood, taken at week 4, from a patient treated with tofacitinib. The receptors shown here come from a human donor with alopecia areata. CDR3s include the opening cysteine and the closing phenylalanine or tryptophan. D genes are given only for firm matches. Clone size, where shown, is once, few, many, or a class for clones that have expanded.

TRBJ2-7 | TRBD1 | TRBV13 | once | CASSSGQGADEQYF | TGTGCCAGCAGCTCGGGACAGGGGGCCGACGAGCAGTACTTC
TRBJ1-6 | - | TRBV9 | - | CASNKGPYSPLHF | TGTGCCAGCAACAAAGGGCCATATTCACCCCTCCACTTT
TRBJ2-2 | - | TRBV5-6 | - | CASSLANTGELFF | TGTGCCAGCAGCTTAGCGAACACCGGGGAGCTGTTTTTT
TRBJ1-4 | - | TRBV5-1 | - | CASSLGRTANEKLFF | TGCGCCAGCAGCTTGGGTCGGACAGCTAATGAAAAACTGTTTTTT
TRBJ2-5 | - | TRBV29-1 | - | CSVVIPKGGETQYF | TGCAGCGTCGTTATCCCGAAGGGCGGGGAGACCCAGTACTTC
TRBJ2-7 | - | TRBV27 | - | CASSPAWRGGPPYEQYF | TGTGCCAGCAGTCCTGCTTGGCGTGGGGGGCCCCCCTACGAGCAGTACTTC
TRBJ2-5 | TRBD2 | TRBV27 | - | CASSLAGGHQETQYF | TGTGCCAGCAGTTTAGCGGGGGGACACCAAGAGACCCAGTACTTC
TRBJ2-7 | - | TRBV5-8 | - | CASSLNINRFYEQYF | TGTGCCAGCAGCTTAAATATTAACAGGTTCTACGAGCAGTACTTC
TRBJ2-5 | TRBD2 | TRBV11-2 | - | CASIAGGPIETQYF | TGTGCCAGCATCGCGGGGGGCCCTATCGAGACCCAGTACTTC
TRBJ2-1 | TRBD2 | TRBV5-6 | - | CASSPGTSVNEQFF | TGTGCCAGCAGCCCCGGGACTAGCGTGAATGAGCAGTTCTTC
TRBJ2-1 | - | TRBV6-5 | - | CASSYRAVEHEQFF | TGTGCCAGCAGTTACCGAGCCGTAGAGCATGAGCAGTTCTTC